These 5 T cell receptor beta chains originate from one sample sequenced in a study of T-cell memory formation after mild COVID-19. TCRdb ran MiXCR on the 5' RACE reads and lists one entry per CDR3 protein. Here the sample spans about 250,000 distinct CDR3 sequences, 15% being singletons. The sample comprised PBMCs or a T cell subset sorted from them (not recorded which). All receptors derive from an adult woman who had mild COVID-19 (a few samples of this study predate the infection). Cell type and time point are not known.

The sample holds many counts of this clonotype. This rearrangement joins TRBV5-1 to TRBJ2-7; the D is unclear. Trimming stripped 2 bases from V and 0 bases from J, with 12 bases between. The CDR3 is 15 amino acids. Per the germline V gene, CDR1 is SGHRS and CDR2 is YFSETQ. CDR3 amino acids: CASSFNPTSSYEQYF. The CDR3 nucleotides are TGCGCCAGCAGCTTTAACCCCACCAGCTCCTACGAGCAGTACTTC.

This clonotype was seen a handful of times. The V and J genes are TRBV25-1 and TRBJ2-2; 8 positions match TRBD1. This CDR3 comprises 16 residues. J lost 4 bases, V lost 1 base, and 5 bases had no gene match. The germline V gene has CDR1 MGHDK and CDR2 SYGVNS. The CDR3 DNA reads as TGTGCCAGCAGTGAATCCAGGGGGCGAGTCACCGGGGAGCTGTTTTTT. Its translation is CASSESRGRVTGELFF.

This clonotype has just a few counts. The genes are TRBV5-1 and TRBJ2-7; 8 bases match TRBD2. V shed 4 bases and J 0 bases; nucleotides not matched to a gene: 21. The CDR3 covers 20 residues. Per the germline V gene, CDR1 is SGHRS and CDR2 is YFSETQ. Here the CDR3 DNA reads TGCGCCAGCAGCCTGGGTCTAGGCAGACCGCTAGCGGGTAGCTCCTACGAGCAGTACTTC. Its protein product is CASSLGLGRPLAGSSYEQYF.

CDR3 bases: TGTGCCAGCAGCAGACAGGGGGCTGCAGCCTACGAGCAGTACTTC. The encoded protein is CASSRQGAAAYEQYF. The chain couples TRBV5-8 to TRBJ2-7; 10 nucleotides agree with TRBD1. Looked up from germline, CDR1 is SGHTS and CDR2 is YDEGEE. The trim removed 4 bases at V and 2 bases at J, leaving 6 bases unmatched. The CDR3 extends over 15 amino acids. Together with reference TRBV5-8 and TRBJ2-7, the CDR3 gives the full variable domain: EAGVTQSPTHLIKTRGQQATLRCSPISGHTSVYWYQQALGLGLQFLLWYDEGEERNRGNFPPRFSGRQFPNYSSELNVNALELEDSALYLCASSRQGAAAYEQYFGPGTRLTVT.

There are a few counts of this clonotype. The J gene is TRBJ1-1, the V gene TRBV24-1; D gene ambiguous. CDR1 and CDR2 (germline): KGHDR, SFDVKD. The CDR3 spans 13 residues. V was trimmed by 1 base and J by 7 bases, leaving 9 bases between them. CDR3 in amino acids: CATSDFSGSEAFF. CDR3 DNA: TGTGCCACCAGTGATTTTTCCGGTAGTGAAGCTTTCTTT.